These 18 T cell receptor beta chains were sequenced from one sample in a study of regulatory T cells in long-lasting Graves disease. Arm-PCR of CDR3 regions with iRepertoire HTBI primers generated TCR beta libraries. TCRdb itself ran the multiplex PCR reads through MiXCR, one entry per CDR3 protein. The sample carries hundreds of thousands of distinct CDR3 sequences, roughly 15% recorded once. Time point in this sample: newly diagnosed GD, antithyroid drugs for less than 3 months. The TCR library used RNA extracted from PBMCs. In addition, the sample was reused for a study of T cells in Graves' hyperthyroidism and ophthalmopathy.

The input for sequencing was peripheral blood mononuclear cells (PBMCs), taken at new diagnosis, from a patient treated with antithyroid drugs. Receptor source: a man aged 18 to 35 with Graves disease.

This clonotype was counted only a few times. The chain joins TRBV20-1 to TRBJ2-1; TRBD2 matches at 15 bases. CDR1 is DFQATT, CDR2 SNEGSKA, per germline (reference sequence). J was trimmed by 8 bases and V by 2 bases; bases with no gene match: 7. CDR3 length equals 16 residues. Written as DNA, the CDR3 is TGCAGTGCTAGACGACCGGGACTAGCGGGAGGACATGAGCAGTTCTTC. The encoded protein is CSARRPGLAGGHEQFF.

This clonotype came up a few times. A junction boundary mismatches the germline segment, possibly from a read error. The chain has TRBV20-1 and TRBJ2-1, with 14 bases fitting TRBD2. Germline CDR1 DFQATT, CDR2 SNEGSKA (reference sequence). The CDR3 runs to 17 residues. CDR3 DNA: TGCAATGCTCCTGGGACTAGCGGGAGTATCTCCTACAATGAGCAGTTCTTC. It encodes CNAPGTSGSISYNEQFF.

There are many counts of this clonotype. The V gene is TRBV11-3, the J gene TRBJ2-1; possible D gene TRBD2, 5 bases. V dropped 4 bases and J dropped 4 bases, with 14 bases sitting between them. The CDR3 runs to 15 residues. Per the germline V gene, CDR1 is SGHNT and CDR2 is YENEEA. The CDR3 protein is CASSSAAGLYNEQFF. In DNA, the CDR3 is TGTGCCAGCAGCTCAGCGGCGGGCCTGTACAATGAGCAGTTCTTC.

The DNA for the CDR3 is TGTGCCAGCAGTTTAACCTGGACAGGGAACGTCGTATACGAGCAGTACTTC. This codes for CASSLTWTGNVVYEQYF. This rearrangement joins TRBV27 to TRBJ2-7; 8 nucleotides line up with TRBD1. V trimming: 2 bases; J trimming: 4 bases; junction bases outside the gene matches: 13. Germline CDR1 reads MNHEY; CDR2 reads SMNVEV (reference sequence). The CDR3 runs 17 residues.

The V and J genes are TRBV10-3 and TRBJ2-1; TRBD1 matches 10 bases. The V and J ends lost 3 bases and 8 bases, in that order; junction bases with no gene match: 10. Per the germline V gene, CDR1 is ENHRY and CDR2 is SYGVKD. This CDR3 region has 16 residues. For the CDR3, the DNA is TGTGCCATCAGTGACCCGACAGGGGGCGAGGTCGATGAGCAGTTCTTC. It translates to CAISDPTGGEVDEQFF.

This clonotype was found many times. The genes are TRBV28 and TRBJ2-7, with D unclear. The CDR3 consists of 14 residues. Germline CDR1 is MDHEN and CDR2 is SYDVKM. Trimming took off 10 bases at V and 3 bases at J, with 19 bases between the two ends. This chain's CDR3 is CATRYPPAGYEQYF. The CDR3, as DNA: TGTGCCACCAGGTATCCCCCCGCTGGCTACGAGCAGTACTTC. Looking up the rest from reference TRBV28 and TRBJ2-7 gives the full variable domain: DVKVTQSSRYLVKRTGEKVFLECVQDMDHENMFWYRQDPGLGLRLIYFSYDVKMKEKGDIPEGYSVSREKKERFSLILESASTNQTSMYLCATRYPPAGYEQYFGPGTRLTVT.

The V gene is TRBV29-1, the J gene TRBJ2-1, with 12 bases identical to TRBD2. Trimming cost V 7 bases and J 6 bases; bases outside gene matches: 4. There are 13 residues in the CDR3. Germline CDR1 is SQVTM and CDR2 is ANQGSEA. CDR3 sequence: CSATSGSVNEQFF. The DNA of the CDR3 is TGCAGCGCGACTAGCGGGAGTGTCAATGAGCAGTTCTTC.

In this sample, this clonotype turned up many times. The chain recombines TRBV2 with TRBJ2-3; tentative D call: TRBD2 (6 bases). CDR3 size: 17 residues. Per the germline V gene, CDR1 is SNHLY and CDR2 is FYNNEI. Trimming took off 3 bases at V and 6 bases at J, with 22 bases between the two ends. DNA of the CDR3: TGTGCCAGCAGTGACGGTGCGGGGTCTGAGACCGGGGATACGCAGTATTTT. This translates into CASSDGAGSETGDTQYF. Supplemented by reference TRBV2 and TRBJ2-3, the full variable domain reads EPEVTQTPSHQVTQMGQEVILRCVPISNHLYFYWYRQILGQKVEFLVSFYNNEISEKSEIFDDQFSVERPDGSNFTLKIRSTKLEDSAMYFCASSDGAGSETGDTQYFGPGTRLTVL.

Ten or more counts support this clonotype. The chain has TRBV27 and TRBJ2-5; D is perhaps TRBD2 (6 bases). From germline, CDR1 is MNHEY and CDR2 SMNVEV (reference sequence). This CDR3 is built from 15 residues. V was trimmed by 4 bases and J by 5 bases, leaving 17 bases between them. This CDR3 reads CASSSWAGLEETQYF. In DNA, the CDR3 is TGTGCCAGCAGTTCTTGGGCGGGATTAGAGGAGACCCAGTACTTC.

This clonotype showed up just a few times. The rearrangement links TRBV4-2 to TRBJ2-1, with 11 bases identical to TRBD2. CDR1 and CDR2 from the germline V gene are LGHNA and YNFKEQ. The CDR3 covers 17 residues. After removal of 0 bases from V and 10 bases from J, the junction contained 11 bases not matched to a gene. CDR3 sequence reads: CASSQELAGGYRGEQFF. Written as DNA, the CDR3 is TGTGCCAGCAGCCAAGAGCTAGCGGGAGGCTACAGGGGGGAGCAGTTCTTC.

In this sample, this clonotype turned up many times. The chain links TRBV7-2 to TRBJ2-7, with no clear D. CDR1 is SGHTA and CDR2 is FQGNSA in the germline V gene. This CDR3 contains 14 residues. V lost 3 bases and J lost 2, with 11 bases in between. The CDR3 protein is CASSFDYRPYEQYF. CDR3 nucleotides: TGTGCCAGCAGCTTTGATTACCGGCCCTACGAGCAGTACTTC.

V is TRBV28 and J is TRBJ2-7; possibly TRBD2 for D (6 bases). Trimming pared 3 bases from V and 3 bases from J, leaving 15 bases between. The germline CDR1 and CDR2 sequences are MDHEN and SYDVKM. The CDR3 totals 15 residues. The CDR3 reads CASSFDGGRGYEQYF. For the CDR3, the DNA is TGTGCCAGCAGTTTTGATGGAGGGAGAGGCTACGAGCAGTACTTC.

The chain employs TRBV28 and TRBJ2-7, with D possibly matching TRBD1 (5 bases). The CDR3 is 13 amino acids. The germline V and J ends were trimmed by 6 bases and 6 bases, with 15 bases remaining between them. Germline CDR1 MDHEN, CDR2 SYDVKM. The CDR3 DNA reads TGTGCCAGCAGCACAAGGACACCCTGCGAGCAGTACTTC. Translation: CASSTRTPCEQYF.

This chain connects TRBV5-5 to TRBJ1-5; D might be TRBD1 (5 bases). CDR3 length: 16 residues. Deletions cut 2 bases from V and 3 bases from J, with 15 bases between. CDR1 is SGHKS and CDR2 is YYEKEE in the germline V gene (reference sequence). CDR3 region: CASSLSWDLNNQPQHF. CDR3 nucleotides: TGTGCCAGCAGCTTAAGTTGGGACTTAAACAATCAGCCCCAGCATTTT.

This clonotype was seen more than once but under ten times. The chain has TRBV12-3 or TRBV12-4 and TRBJ1-3, with 7 bases matching TRBD1. Trimming at V came to 7 bases and at J to 0 bases, leaving 0 bases not matched to a gene. This CDR3 region has 13 residues. CDR3 coding DNA: TGTGCCAGCACAGGGGGCTCTGGAAACACCATATATTTT. Its protein is CASTGGSGNTIYF.

This clonotype was counted a few times. The chain links TRBV7-9 to TRBJ2-5; D is unclear. Germline loops: CDR1 SEHNR, CDR2 FQNEAQ (reference sequence). V lost 4 bases to trimming and J lost 5 bases, with 11 bases between them. The CDR3 has 13 amino acids. This CDR3 reads CASSSLARETQYF. CDR3 nucleotide sequence: TGTGCCAGCAGCTCTCTTGCTAGGGAGACCCAGTACTTC.

The rearrangement joins TRBV7-9 to TRBJ1-2; TRBD1 might be the D (5 bases). CDR3 length: 15 amino acids. Trimming took off 2 bases at V and 0 bases at J, with 10 bases between the two ends. Germline-derived CDR1 and CDR2 are SEHNR and FQNEAQ (reference sequence). Here the CDR3 DNA reads TGTGCCAGCAGCTTACTTGGGGGGTCTAACTATGGCTACACCTTC. It translates to CASSLLGGSNYGYTF.

This clonotype has a count of ten or more. The chain links TRBV27 to TRBJ2-2, with D possibly being TRBD2 (6 bases). The germline V and J ends were trimmed by 6 bases and 4 bases, with 18 bases remaining between them. The CDR3 is 16 amino acids. Germline CDR1 reads MNHEY; CDR2 reads SMNVEV (reference sequence). Here the CDR3 reads CASRMESPRGTGELFF. CDR3 in DNA: TGTGCCAGCAGGATGGAGAGCCCGCGGGGCACCGGGGAGCTGTTTTTT.